This TCR beta chain was obtained from a study of blood T cell repertoires in COVID-19. The CDR3 is 15 amino acids. V lost 2 bases and J lost 2, with 10 bases in between. Germline CDR1 and CDR2: MGHRA and YSYEKL. Ages ranged from about 18 to 89 years, with residence in approximately 23 US areas. Assay used: immunoSEQ multiplex PCR; TCRdb lists only in-frame clones, some missing. The repertoire has over 200,000 clones, around 90% of them found once; the top ten carry about 3.5%. This clone has just one count. The sequencing input was PBMCs or T cells enriched from blood (not recorded which). This sequence was found in a woman aged 30 to 39 who had been exposed to COVID-19. V gene TRBV4-1 combines with J gene TRBJ1-3; TRBD1 might be the D (5 bases). CDR3 in DNA: TGCGCCAGCAGCCAACCCAGGGCGGCTGGAAACACCATATATTTT. It yields the protein CASSQPRAAGNTIYF.